A single sample gave rise to the 22 T cell receptor beta chains below, sequenced in a study of shared clonotypes between healthy human individuals. Naive CD8 cells lacked CD45RO, underwent positive selection for CCR7 and left out terminally differentiated effector memory CD45RA+ cells. Using immunoSEQ multiplex PCR, the repertoire was profiled, and TCRdb retains in-frame clones only, with some absent. The data hold some 2,000,000 clones, with about 95% observed a single time. The specimen was naive CD8+ T cells sorted from blood. These receptors all come from a man aged 18 to 30 in good health.

This sequence joins TRBV4-3 and TRBJ2-5; D may be TRBD1 or TRBD2 (5 bases each). The CDR3 extends over 14 amino acids. The V gene lost 2 bases and the J gene lost 4 bases, with 11 bases spanning the gap. Germline CDR1 reads LGHNA; CDR2 reads YSLEER. The CDR3 protein is CASSQFGAGETQYF. CDR3 sequence (DNA): TGCGCCAGCAGCCAATTTGGGGCGGGAGAGACCCAGTACTTC.

This chain links TRBV28 with TRBJ2-2; 7 nucleotides agree with TRBD1. The CDR3 runs to 16 residues. The junction had 11 bases not matched to a gene; V was cut back by 4 bases and J by 6 bases. In germline, CDR1 is MDHEN, CDR2 SYDVKM. The CDR3, as DNA: TGTGCCAGCAGTTCCCCTACTCTAGACAGGGCCGGGGAGCTGTTTTTT. Translated: CASSSPTLDRAGELFF.

With regard to this clone: This same CDR3 is encoded by further DNA sequences in the sample. The chain uses TRBV7-9 and TRBJ2-7, with a tentative D call TRBD1 (6 bases). Germline V gives CDR1 SEHNR, CDR2 FQNEAQ (reference sequence). This CDR3 has 12 amino acids. Deletions cut 5 bases from V and 3 bases from J, with 8 bases between. CDR3 region: CASSTGSYEQYF. CDR3 sequence (DNA): TGTGCCAGCAGCACAGGGAGCTACGAGCAGTACTTC.

The chain employs TRBV19 and TRBJ2-7; TRBD2 might be the D (6 bases). The V gene's germline CDR1 is LNHDA and CDR2 SQIVND (reference sequence). V shed 1 base and J shed 4 bases, with 14 bases lying between them. This CDR3 spans 15 amino acids. CDR3 nucleotide sequence: TGTGCCAGTAGTATAGGTGGGGGACTCCGTTACGAGCAGTACTTC. It is translated as CASSIGGGLRYEQYF. Full variable domain (rest looked up from reference TRBV19 and TRBJ2-7): DGGITQSPKYLFRKEGQNVTLSCEQNLNHDAMYWYRQDPGQGLRLIYYSQIVNDFQKGDIAEGYSVSREKKESFPLTVTSAQKNPTAFYLCASSIGGGLRYEQYFGPGTRLTVT.

The chain recombines TRBV19 with TRBJ1-2; weak D call: TRBD1 (5 bases). The V gene's germline CDR1 is LNHDA and CDR2 SQIVND (reference sequence). The V end was cut by 8 bases, the J end by 8 bases, with 9 bases between. The CDR3 spans 10 residues. CDR3 bases: TGTGCCAGTTGGGGGATCGGCTACACCTTC. It translates to CASWGIGYTF.

The chain links TRBV4-1 to TRBJ2-1; tentative D call: TRBD2 (5 bases). CDR3 length: 15 amino acids. Germline V gene sequence: CDR1 MGHRA, CDR2 YSYEKL. Trimming left V 2 bases short and J 2 bases short, with 10 bases between. The CDR3 nucleotides read TGCGCCAGCAGCCAAAGGACTCACACCTACAATGAGCAGTTCTTC. As protein: CASSQRTHTYNEQFF.

The V gene is TRBV6-6, the J gene TRBJ2-7, with D possibly being TRBD1 (5 bases). V shed 11 bases and J shed 0 bases, with 17 bases lying between them. CDR1 and CDR2 from the germline V gene are MNHNY and SVGAGI (reference sequence). The CDR3 contains 14 residues. In DNA, the CDR3 is TGTGCCGTCCTAGGGGCAGAGACCTCCTACGAGCAGTACTTC. It specifies CAVLGAETSYEQYF.

Notes on this clone: In the same sample, other DNA sequences code for this CDR3. The CDR3 DNA is TGTGCCAGCAGTTACTCGGGCAGGGGTACTGAAGCTTTCTTT. Amino acid sequence: CASSYSGRGTEAFF. The chain links TRBV6-5 to TRBJ1-1; a weak D match, TRBD1 (6 bases). In germline, CDR1 is MNHEY, CDR2 SVGAGI. V gave up 0 bases and J gave up 5 bases, with 10 bases separating them. CDR3 length equals 14 residues.

Concerning this clone itself: Additional DNA sequences in this sample encode the identical CDR3. This rearrangement joins TRBV9 to TRBJ2-5; TRBD1 agrees at 8 bases. Germline CDR1 SGDLS, CDR2 YYNGEE. V lost 3 bases and J lost 5; bases outside the gene matches: 3. This CDR3 contains 13 residues. CDR3: CASSARTGETQYF. For the CDR3, the DNA is TGTGCCAGCAGCGCTAGGACAGGGGAGACCCAGTACTTC. The entire variable domain, with the rest obtained from reference TRBV9 and TRBJ2-5, is as follows: DSGVTQTPKHLITATGQRVTLRCSPRSGDLSVYWYQQSLDQGLQFLIQYYNGEERAKGNILERFSAQQFPDLHSELNLSSLELGDSALYFCASSARTGETQYFGPGTRLLVL.

The rearrangement joins TRBV27 to TRBJ2-3; TRBD2 matches 9 bases. CDR3 length: 14 amino acids. CDR1 is MNHEY, CDR2 SMNVEV, per germline (reference sequence). After removal of 8 bases from V and 1 base from J, the junction contained 4 bases not matched to a gene. As DNA, the CDR3 is TGTGCCAGCGGACTAGCGCGGGGCACAGATACGCAGTATTTT. Translated, it gives CASGLARGTDTQYF.

The V gene is TRBV28, the J gene TRBJ1-6, with D perhaps matching TRBD1 (5 bases). The CDR3 has 14 residues. The V gene lost 3 bases and the J gene lost 7 bases, with 10 bases spanning the gap. Germline V lookup: CDR1 MDHEN, CDR2 SYDVKM. For the CDR3, the DNA is TGTGCCAGCAGTTTCGGGACGGTGAATTCACCCCTCCACTTT. Translated, it gives CASSFGTVNSPLHF.

V usage is TRBV6-4 and J usage is TRBJ2-3, with TRBD1 matching 9 bases. V dropped 0 bases and J dropped 3; count of bases not matched to a gene: 7. Germline assignment: CDR1 MRHNA and CDR2 SNTAGT. The CDR3 consists of 17 residues. CDR3 in amino acids: CASSDSTGTGYTDTQYF. CDR3 nucleotides: TGTGCCAGCAGTGACTCGACGGGGACAGGGTATACAGATACGCAGTATTTT.

The rearrangement uses TRBV7-8 and TRBJ2-1; 9 bases line up with TRBD1. The CDR3 extends over 17 amino acids. J was trimmed by 5 bases and V by 5 bases; bases with no gene match: 13. The germline V gene encodes CDR1 SGHVS and CDR2 FQNEAQ. The chain's CDR3 is CASSLITGGKLNNEQFF. CDR3 nucleotide sequence: TGTGCCAGCAGCCTGATCACAGGGGGCAAATTGAACAATGAGCAGTTCTTC. Supplemented by reference TRBV7-8 and TRBJ2-1, the full variable domain reads GAGVSQSPRYKVAKRGQDVALRCDPISGHVSLFWYQQALGQGPEFLTYFQNEAQLDKSGLPSDRFFAERPEGSVSTLKIQRTQQEDSAVYLCASSLITGGKLNNEQFFGPGTRLTVL.

The chain couples TRBV29-1 to TRBJ2-7; no reliable D call. Germline CDR1 is SQVTM and CDR2 is ANQGSEA. The CDR3 length is 14 residues. V was cut by 3 bases and J by 5 bases, with 17 bases left in between. DNA of the CDR3: TGCAGCGTTGAGTTTTCCAGGATGGTCCACGAGCAGTACTTC. This encodes CSVEFSRMVHEQYF.

V usage is TRBV11-1 and J usage is TRBJ2-2; D gene unclear. The germline V and J ends were trimmed by 2 bases and 5 bases, with 18 bases remaining between them. CDR3 length: 17 amino acids. Germline CDR1 SGHAT, CDR2 FQDESV (reference sequence). CDR3 residues: CASSLNYERTPTGELFF. The CDR3 coding sequence is TGTGCCAGCAGCTTAAACTATGAACGCACGCCAACCGGGGAGCTGTTTTTT.

This chain joins TRBV5-6 and TRBJ1-6; D is unresolved. Germline loops: CDR1 SGHDT, CDR2 YYEEEE. The length of the CDR3 is 17 residues. The germline V and J ends were trimmed by 0 bases and 2 bases, with 12 bases remaining between them. CDR3 sequence: CASSLDGALTYNSPLHF. The CDR3 DNA sequence: TGTGCCAGCAGCTTGGATGGCGCATTGACCTATAATTCACCCCTCCACTTT.

The rearrangement joins TRBV2 to TRBJ2-3; tentative D call: TRBD1 (6 bases). Trimming took off 5 bases at V and 2 bases at J, with 8 bases between the two ends. The CDR3 consists of 13 residues. Looked up from germline, CDR1 is SNHLY and CDR2 is FYNNEI. CDR3 amino acids: CASSRDTTDTQYF. The DNA of the CDR3 is TGTGCCAGCAGTCGGGACACCACAGATACGCAGTATTTT.

This chain joins TRBV5-4 and TRBJ2-3; the D gene is possibly TRBD2 (6 bases). Germline lookup yields CDR1 SGHNT and CDR2 YYREEE (reference sequence). The CDR3 is 14 amino acids. The V and J ends lost 4 bases and 3 bases respectively, with 12 bases between them. CDR3 sequence (DNA): TGTGCCAGCAGCCCAGGCGGGGTTACAGATACGCAGTATTTT. Translating it yields CASSPGGVTDTQYF.

To note about this clone: This sample includes further DNA sequences coding for the same CDR3. The chain employs TRBV13 and TRBJ2-7, with D unresolved. Looked up from germline, CDR1 is PRHDT and CDR2 is FYEKMQ (reference sequence). This CDR3 is built from 13 residues. V was trimmed by 2 bases and J by 3 bases, leaving 8 bases between them. The CDR3 loop reads CASSLLASYEQYF. In nucleotides, the CDR3 is TGTGCCAGCAGCTTATTAGCTAGCTACGAGCAGTACTTC.

This clone was detected a few times. This chain joins TRBV5-4 and TRBJ2-3; D is undetermined. Germline V CDR1 and CDR2: SGHNT, YYREEE (reference sequence). V lost 0 bases and J 4 bases, leaving 12 bases between the germline ends. This CDR3 contains 15 residues. CDR3 amino acids: CASSLATAFSDTQYF. CDR3 coding DNA: TGTGCCAGCAGCTTGGCCACTGCCTTCTCAGATACGCAGTATTTT.

The rearrangement uses TRBV5-6 and TRBJ1-2; D is unclear. Germline V gene sequence: CDR1 SGHDT, CDR2 YYEEEE. CDR3 length equals 15 residues. Trimming pared 3 bases from V and 1 base from J, leaving 13 bases between. The CDR3 nucleotides are TGTGCCAGCAGCTCGGACCTTGAGGGTAACTATGGCTACACCTTC. Protein: CASSSDLEGNYGYTF.

The rearrangement uses TRBV6-5 and TRBJ1-2, with 8 bases matching TRBD1. Trimming at V came to 8 bases and at J to 6 bases, leaving 14 bases not matched to a gene. The CDR3 contains 15 residues. Germline V CDR1 and CDR2: MNHEY, SVGAGI. The CDR3 sequence: CASLAGGHGVNGYTF. CDR3 sequence (DNA): TGTGCCAGCTTGGCAGGGGGCCACGGGGTAAATGGCTACACCTTC.